The source of this T cell receptor beta chain is a study of blood T cell repertoires in COVID-19. Overall study context: COVID-19 samples from acute and convalescent phases originated in the United States, Italy and Spain. T cells, B-cell-depleted T cells, or PBMCs supplied cDNA or gDNA.

Original analysis: Amplifying reference gene primers gave estimates of nucleated cell counts. The assay was immunoSEQ multiplex PCR, and TCRdb's table has in-frame clones only and misses some. V, J and clone size are taken as reported in that table, and D and trimming were inferred from the DNA itself. The table shows approximately 300,000 clones, with approximately 90% occurring only once. The receptor's source is a man younger than 40 with acute or convalescent COVID-19. The sequenced sample consisted of peripheral blood.

CDR3 residues: CASGNSYEQYF. The CDR3 nucleotides are TGTGCTAGCGGGAATTCCTACGAGCAGTACTTC. V is TRBV19 and J is TRBJ2-7; 8 bases are a match to TRBD2. CDR3 length: 11 residues. Germline CDR1 is LNHDA and CDR2 is SQIVND (reference sequence).